Sequencing of this T cell receptor (beta chain) was carried out in a study of blood T cell repertoires in COVID-19. Study-wide context: Collection of acute and convalescent COVID-19 samples took place in the United States, Italy and Spain. PBMCs, B-cell-depleted T cells, or T cells were the source of the cDNA or gDNA that made up the material.

The Seattle patients joined while their infection was active and were tracked longitudinally afterward. With V trimmed by 6 bases and J by 1 base, 4 bases remained unmatched. Germline V CDR1 and CDR2: LNHDA, SQIVND (reference sequence). This CDR3 spans 15 amino acids. Authors' processing steps: Estimates of nucleated cell counts were drawn from the amplification of reference gene primers. Some clones are missing from TCRdb's copy, which holds only in-frame ones; the method was immunoSEQ multiplex PCR. V, J and clone size are taken as reported in that table, and D and trimming were inferred from the DNA itself. Of 200,000 to 250,000 clones in the sample, 83% were seen once. Only a few counts were recorded for this clone.

The TCR sequence derives from a woman aged 30 to 39 with COVID-19, enrolled during active disease. Sequences were obtained from peripheral blood. This rearrangement joins TRBV19 to TRBJ1-5; TRBD1 matches at 9 bases. Here the CDR3 reads CASRGTGISNQPQHF. The CDR3 bases are TGTGCCAGTAGGGGGACAGGGATAAGCAATCAGCCCCAGCATTTT.